Listed below are T cell receptor beta chains from one sample, sequenced in a study of control samples from healthy donors and cancer patients. Clones were read by immunoSEQ multiplex PCR, and TCRdb kept only the in-frame ones, dropping some. The table shows more than 50,000 clones, with 90% occurring only once. Sequences were obtained from PBMCs. These receptor sequences come from a woman aged 45-65 years with colorectal cancer. Each CDR3 is given with its conserved first and last residue. A D gene is named only where the DNA matches it firmly. Expanded clones are given a class, and other clones once, few, many or no size at all.

d_gene,j_gene,abundance,v_gene,CDR3nt,CDR3aa
TRBD2,TRBJ2-3,.,TRBV14,TGTGCCAGCAGCCTAGGACTAGGAGATCAGTATTTT,CASSLGLGDQYF
TRBD1,TRBJ1-6,.,TRBV19,TGTGCCAGTAGTTCGGGACAGTCCAATTCACCCCTCCACTTT,CASSSGQSNSPLHF
TRBD1,TRBJ1-6,.,TRBV12-3/TRBV12-4,TGTGCCAGCAGTTCAGGGGGCGGTTCACCCCTCCACTTT,CASSSGGGSPLHF
.,TRBJ1-2,.,TRBV18,TGTGCCAGCTCCACGGACGGAACTAACTATGGCTACACCTTC,CASSTDGTNYGYTF
.,TRBJ2-1,.,TRBV9,TGTGCCAGCAGCGTATCCAGCAGCCCAGGAGGCAATGAGCAGTTCTTC,CASSVSSSPGGNEQFF
.,TRBJ1-5,.,TRBV2,TGTGCCAGCAGCCGGGGGAATCAGCCCCAGCATTTT,CASSRGNQPQHF
.,TRBJ1-1,.,TRBV15,TGTGCCACCAGGCTACAGTGGAACACTGAAGCTTTCTTT,CATRLQWNTEAFF
.,TRBJ1-1,.,TRBV9,TGTGCCAGCAGCGTAGACGGGGTAGGCACTGAAGCTTTCTTT,CASSVDGVGTEAFF
TRBD1,TRBJ2-3,.,TRBV7-2,TGTGCCAGCAGCGACAGGGTCGGCACAGATACGCAGTATTTT,CASSDRVGTDTQYF
TRBD2,TRBJ2-3,.,TRBV5-1,TGCGCCAGCAGCACCTCGCGGGGGGATGGGACAGATACGCAGTATTTT,CASSTSRGDGTDTQYF
.,TRBJ2-5,.,TRBV6-1,TGTGCCAGCAGTGAATCAGGCGGGGTAGAGACCCAGTACTTC,CASSESGGVETQYF
.,TRBJ2-5,.,TRBV3-1/TRBV3-2,TGTGCCAGCAGCCAACAGGGTCCGGAGACCCAGTACTTC,CASSQQGPETQYF
.,TRBJ2-5,.,TRBV28,TGTGCCAGCAGTCCGTTATGGGGAAGAGGGCAAGAGACCCAGTACTTC,CASSPLWGRGQETQYF
.,TRBJ1-2,.,TRBV12-3/TRBV12-4,TGTGCCAGCAGAGGAATGACAGGCTATGGCTACACCTTC,CASRGMTGYGYTF
TRBD2,TRBJ2-7,.,TRBV3-1/TRBV3-2,TGTGCCAGCAGCCCAGAAAAGGCGGGGGGGCTCCTCAGCGAGCAGTACTTC,CASSPEKAGGLLSEQYF
.,TRBJ2-7,.,TRBV5-1,TGCGCCAGCAGTTTTAGGGAATTCTTCGAGCAGTACTTC,CASSFREFFEQYF
.,TRBJ1-1,once,TRBV18,TGTGCCAGCTCACAGGGGGAAGCTTTCTTT,CASSQGEAFF
.,TRBJ1-5,.,TRBV6-1,TGTGCCAGCAGTGAAGGAGCAGGGATTAATCAGCCCCAGCATTTT,CASSEGAGINQPQHF
TRBD2,TRBJ2-1,.,TRBV5-5,TGTGCCAGCAGCTTCAGGCTAGCGGACCACAATGAGCAGTTCTTC,CASSFRLADHNEQFF
.,TRBJ2-7,.,TRBV6-1,TGTGCCAGCAGTGAAGTGGGGGTCGACGAGCAGTACTTC,CASSEVGVDEQYF
.,TRBJ1-1,few,TRBV7-3,TGTGCCAGCAGCTCCGACCCTAATCGGAGGAATGAAGCTTTCTTT,CASSSDPNRRNEAFF
.,TRBJ2-7,.,TRBV7-9,TGTGCCAGCAGCTTAGATCCGGACTACGAGCAGTACTTC,CASSLDPDYEQYF
.,TRBJ1-2,.,TRBV6-2/TRBV6-3,TGTGCCAGCAGCCTCATAAAGGCCTATGGCTACACCTTC,CASSLIKAYGYTF
.,TRBJ1-2,.,TRBV6-1,TGTGCCAGCAGTGAAGCGCGGGGGCAGGTCTATGGCTACACCTTC,CASSEARGQVYGYTF
.,TRBJ2-1,.,TRBV5-1,TGCGCCAGCAGCTTGACTAGCCCCAATCAGAATGAGCAGTTCTTC,CASSLTSPNQNEQFF
.,TRBJ1-1,.,TRBV19,TGTGCCAGTATGGTTTTAGGGAACACTGAAGCTTTCTTT,CASMVLGNTEAFF
TRBD2,TRBJ2-3,.,TRBV14,TGTGCCAGCAGCACCGGGAGGGGGAGCACAGATACGCAGTATTTT,CASSTGRGSTDTQYF
TRBD1,TRBJ2-7,few,TRBV5-8,TGTGCCAGCAGCTTTGGTAGGGACAGCTCCTACGAGCAGTACTTC,CASSFGRDSSYEQYF
TRBD2,TRBJ2-3,.,TRBV2,TGTGCCAGCAGTGTACTACATGCGGGGGGCACAGATACGCAGTATTTT,CASSVLHAGGTDTQYF
.,TRBJ1-1,.,TRBV5-1,TGCGCCAGCAGCACCGCGACAGGCACTGAAGCTTTCTTT,CASSTATGTEAFF
TRBD1,TRBJ2-3,.,TRBV5-1,TGCGCCAGCAGCGCCCAGGGGGACGGAAGCACAGATACGCAGTATTTT,CASSAQGDGSTDTQYF
TRBD1,TRBJ1-5,.,TRBV7-8,TGTGCCAGCAGCGCCCGACAGGGGTTGTCGAGCAATCAGCCCCAGCATTTT,CASSARQGLSSNQPQHF
.,TRBJ1-1,.,TRBV4-1,TGCGCCAGCAGCCCCTCCGCCCCAAGGACAGTGAACACTGAAGCTTTCTTT,CASSPSAPRTVNTEAFF
.,TRBJ2-7,.,TRBV4-1,TGCGCCAGCAGCCAAGATGAGTCCGGGCAAACACTATCCTACGAGCAGTACTTC,CASSQDESGQTLSYEQYF
TRBD1,TRBJ1-4,.,TRBV6-5,TGTGCCAGCAGTTTATCGGGGACAGGGGAAGAAAAACTGTTTTTT,CASSLSGTGEEKLFF
.,TRBJ2-1,.,TRBV6-5,TGTGCCAGCAGTTCCGGGAGTCCCACCTACAATGAGCAGTTCTTC,CASSSGSPTYNEQFF
.,TRBJ2-1,.,TRBV13,TGTGCCAGCAGCGTGGGGGCGGAAACCGGCTATGAGCAGTTCTTC,CASSVGAETGYEQFF
.,TRBJ2-5,.,TRBV10-3,TGTGCCATCGCCCGCTCGGGGGCAGGGGAGACCCAGTACTTC,CAIARSGAGETQYF
.,TRBJ1-2,.,TRBV4-1,TGCGCCAGCAGCCAAGTAGAATATGGCTACACCTTC,CASSQVEYGYTF
.,TRBJ2-1,.,TRBV12-3/TRBV12-4,TGTGCCAGCAGCAGAGAGGAGGCTGATGAGCAGTTCTTC,CASSREEADEQFF
.,TRBJ2-1,.,TRBV5-6,TGTGCCAGCAGGGCAGCGGCCCTCAATGAGCAGTTCTTC,CASRAAALNEQFF
.,TRBJ2-1,.,TRBV5-1,TGCGCCAGCAGCCGCCAAGGAACCCAGGGAAATGAGCAGTTCTTC,CASSRQGTQGNEQFF
.,TRBJ1-5,few,TRBV6-5,TGTGCCAGCAACCACCGCGGAAATCAGCCCCAGCATTTT,CASNHRGNQPQHF
TRBD1,TRBJ1-5,.,TRBV7-8,TGTGCCAGCAGCTTAGGGGTAGGGACAGGGTCTTACAATCAGCCCCAGCATTTT,CASSLGVGTGSYNQPQHF
TRBD2,TRBJ2-1,.,TRBV9,TGTGCCAGCAGCGTAGTGGGGACTAGGCTCAATGAGCAGTTCTTC,CASSVVGTRLNEQFF
.,TRBJ2-5,.,TRBV30,TGTGCCTGGAGGGACAGTTTACAATATTCGGAGACCCAGTACTTC,CAWRDSLQYSETQYF
.,TRBJ1-6,.,TRBV10-3,TGTGCCATCAGTCCGTCGGGGGCCAATTCACCCCTCCACTTT,CAISPSGANSPLHF
TRBD1,TRBJ1-1,.,TRBV28,TGTGCCAGCAGTCCACCAGACAGGGGATGGAACACTGAAGCTTTCTTT,CASSPPDRGWNTEAFF
.,TRBJ2-2,.,TRBV18,TGTGCCAGCTCACCACCAGCGACTACCGGGGAGCTGTTTTTT,CASSPPATTGELFF
.,TRBJ2-3,.,TRBV6-5,TGTGCCAGCAGTTACTCACCGGTTGGGACAGATACGCAGTATTTT,CASSYSPVGTDTQYF
TRBD1,TRBJ2-1,.,TRBV19,TGTGCCAGTAGTATTCCCGACAGGGACTACAATGAGCAGTTCTTC,CASSIPDRDYNEQFF
TRBD1,TRBJ2-2,once,TRBV27,TGTGCCAGCAGTTACAGGGGGCGACTCCCCGGGGAGCTGTTTTTT,CASSYRGRLPGELFF
.,TRBJ2-7,.,TRBV4-1,TGCGCCAGCAGCCAAGATTCGGGGGTTGGCTACGAGCAGTACTTC,CASSQDSGVGYEQYF
.,TRBJ2-6,.,TRBV7-8,TGTGCCAGCAGCTTTGCAGGGCCTGGGGCCAACGTCCTGACTTTC,CASSFAGPGANVLTF
TRBD2,TRBJ2-3,.,TRBV15,TGTGCCACCAGCAGAGATAGTGGCGGGAGTGGCGATACGCAGTATTTT,CATSRDSGGSGDTQYF
TRBD1,TRBJ1-3,.,TRBV5-1,TGCGCCAGCAGCTCACGGACAGGCGGAAACACCATATATTTT,CASSSRTGGNTIYF
TRBD1,TRBJ1-1,.,TRBV10-1,TGCGCCAGCAGTGACTCAGGGGGCACTGAAGCTTTCTTT,CASSDSGGTEAFF
.,TRBJ2-7,.,TRBV11-1,TGTGCCAGCAGCTTAGCCGGCGAAACCTACGAGCAGTACTTC,CASSLAGETYEQYF
.,TRBJ1-1,.,TRBV3-1/TRBV3-2,TGTGCCAGCAGCCAAGGGGTGGCAGGGGAATTGAACACTGAAGCTTTCTTT,CASSQGVAGELNTEAFF